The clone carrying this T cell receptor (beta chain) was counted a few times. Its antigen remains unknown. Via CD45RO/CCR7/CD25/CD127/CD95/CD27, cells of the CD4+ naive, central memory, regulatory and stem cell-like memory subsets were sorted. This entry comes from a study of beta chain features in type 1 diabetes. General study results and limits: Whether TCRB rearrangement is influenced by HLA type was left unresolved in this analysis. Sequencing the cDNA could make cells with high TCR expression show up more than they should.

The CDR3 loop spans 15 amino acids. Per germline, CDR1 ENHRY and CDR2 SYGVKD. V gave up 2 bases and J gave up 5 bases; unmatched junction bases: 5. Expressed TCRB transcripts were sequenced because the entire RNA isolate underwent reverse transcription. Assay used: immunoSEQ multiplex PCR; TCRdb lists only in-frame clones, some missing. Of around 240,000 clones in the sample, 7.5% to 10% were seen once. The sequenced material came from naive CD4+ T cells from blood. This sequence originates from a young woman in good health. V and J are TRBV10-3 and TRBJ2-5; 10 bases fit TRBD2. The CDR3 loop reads CAISEPSGSHETQYF. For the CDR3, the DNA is TGTGCCATCAGTGAGCCTAGCGGGAGTCACGAGACCCAGTACTTC.